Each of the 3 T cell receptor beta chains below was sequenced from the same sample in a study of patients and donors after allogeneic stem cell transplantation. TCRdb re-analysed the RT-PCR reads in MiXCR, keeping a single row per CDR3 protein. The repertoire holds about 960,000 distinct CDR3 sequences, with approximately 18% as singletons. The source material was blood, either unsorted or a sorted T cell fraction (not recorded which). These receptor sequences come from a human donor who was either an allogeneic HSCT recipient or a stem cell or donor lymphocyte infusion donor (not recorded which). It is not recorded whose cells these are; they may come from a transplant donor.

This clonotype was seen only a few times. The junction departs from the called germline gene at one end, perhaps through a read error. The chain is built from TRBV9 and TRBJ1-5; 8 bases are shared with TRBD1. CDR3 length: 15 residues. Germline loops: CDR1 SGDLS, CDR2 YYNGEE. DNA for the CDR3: TGTGCCAGCAGCGGCGGACAGGGCCTCAATCAGCCCCAGCACTTT. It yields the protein CASSGGQGLNQPQHF. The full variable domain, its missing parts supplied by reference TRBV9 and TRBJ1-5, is DSGVTQTPKHLITATGQRVTLRCSPRSGDLSVYWYQQSLDQGLQFLIQYYNGEERAKGNILERFSAQQFPDLHSELNLSSLELGDSALYFCASSGGQGLNQPQHFGDGTRLSIL.

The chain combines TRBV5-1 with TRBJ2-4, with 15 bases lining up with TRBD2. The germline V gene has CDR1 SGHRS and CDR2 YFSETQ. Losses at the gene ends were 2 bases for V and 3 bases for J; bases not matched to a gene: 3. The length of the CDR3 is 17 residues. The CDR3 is CASSLGLAGGNKNIQYF. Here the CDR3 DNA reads TGCGCCAGCAGCTTAGGACTAGCGGGAGGGAACAAAAACATTCAGTACTTC.

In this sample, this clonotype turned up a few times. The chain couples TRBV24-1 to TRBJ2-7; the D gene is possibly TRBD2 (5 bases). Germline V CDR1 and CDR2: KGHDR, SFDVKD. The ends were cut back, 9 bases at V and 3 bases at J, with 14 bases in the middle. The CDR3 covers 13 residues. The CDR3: CATSDSTFYEQYF. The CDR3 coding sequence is TGTGCCACCTCGGACTCGACGTTCTACGAGCAGTACTTC.